This TCR beta chain was sequenced for a study of blood T cell repertoires in COVID-19. Overall study context: Nucleic acid was either cDNA or gDNA, and it came from T cells, B-cell-depleted T cells, or PBMCs.

This CDR3 is built from 16 residues. CDR1 and CDR2 (germline): SGHRS, YFSETQ. After removal of 3 bases from V and 0 bases from J, the junction contained 6 bases not matched to a gene. Original processing notes: By means of reference gene primer amplification, nucleated cell counts were estimated. Some clones are missing from TCRdb's copy, which holds only in-frame ones; the method was immunoSEQ multiplex PCR. D and trimming were read from the DNA, whereas the V and J calls and clone size are those reported in that table. Among about 130,000 clones listed, about 80% were seen once. This chain joins TRBV5-1 and TRBJ2-3, with TRBD2 matching over 8 bases. This clonotype originated in a woman aged 50 to 60 with acute or convalescent COVID-19. The sample consisted of peripheral blood. In nucleotides, the CDR3 is TGCGCCAGCAGCTACGACTTAGCGGGGAGCACAGATACGCAGTATTTT. It yields the protein CASSYDLAGSTDTQYF.